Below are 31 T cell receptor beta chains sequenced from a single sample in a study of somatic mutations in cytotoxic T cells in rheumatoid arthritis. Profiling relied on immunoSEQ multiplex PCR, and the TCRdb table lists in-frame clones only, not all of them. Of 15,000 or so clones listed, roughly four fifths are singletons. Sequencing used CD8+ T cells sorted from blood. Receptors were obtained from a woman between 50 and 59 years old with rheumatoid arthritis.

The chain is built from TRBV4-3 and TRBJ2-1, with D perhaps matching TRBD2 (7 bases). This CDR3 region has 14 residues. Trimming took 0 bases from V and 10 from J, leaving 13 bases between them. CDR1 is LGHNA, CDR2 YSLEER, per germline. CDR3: CASSQDRGAREQFF. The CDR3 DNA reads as TGCGCCAGCAGCCAAGATCGGGGGGCAAGGGAGCAGTTCTTC.

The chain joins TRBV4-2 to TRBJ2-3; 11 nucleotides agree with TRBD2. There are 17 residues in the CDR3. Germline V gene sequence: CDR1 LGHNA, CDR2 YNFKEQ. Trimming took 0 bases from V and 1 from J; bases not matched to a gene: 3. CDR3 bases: TGTGCCAGCAGCCAAGATAGCGGGGGGGCGGGCACAGATACGCAGTATTTT. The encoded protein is CASSQDSGGAGTDTQYF.

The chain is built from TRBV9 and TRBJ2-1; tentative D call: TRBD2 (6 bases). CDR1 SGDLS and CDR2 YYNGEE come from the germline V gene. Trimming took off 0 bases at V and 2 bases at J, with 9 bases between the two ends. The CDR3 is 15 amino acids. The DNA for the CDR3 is TGTGCCAGCAGCGTAGTGGGGGGAACCTACAATGAGCAGTTCTTC. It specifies CASSVVGGTYNEQFF.

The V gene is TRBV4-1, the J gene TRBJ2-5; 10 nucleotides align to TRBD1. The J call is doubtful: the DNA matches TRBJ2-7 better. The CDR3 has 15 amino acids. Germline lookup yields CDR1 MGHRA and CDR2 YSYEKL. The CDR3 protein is CASSQGTGVFYEQYF. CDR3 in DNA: TGCGCCAGCAGCCAGGGGACAGGGGTTTTCTACGAGCAGTACTTC.

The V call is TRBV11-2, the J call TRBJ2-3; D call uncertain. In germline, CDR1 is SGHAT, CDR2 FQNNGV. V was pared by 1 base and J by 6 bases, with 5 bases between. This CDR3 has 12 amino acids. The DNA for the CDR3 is TGTGCCAGCAGCTTAGTGGGGGATACGCAGTATTTT. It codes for CASSLVGDTQYF.

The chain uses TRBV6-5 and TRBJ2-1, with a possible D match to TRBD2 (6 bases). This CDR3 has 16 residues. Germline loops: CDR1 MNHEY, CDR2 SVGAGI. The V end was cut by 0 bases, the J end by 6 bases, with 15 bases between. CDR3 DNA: TGTGCCAGCAGTTACTCTCCTAGCGCCGCGAGCAATGAGCAGTTCTTC. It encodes CASSYSPSAASNEQFF.

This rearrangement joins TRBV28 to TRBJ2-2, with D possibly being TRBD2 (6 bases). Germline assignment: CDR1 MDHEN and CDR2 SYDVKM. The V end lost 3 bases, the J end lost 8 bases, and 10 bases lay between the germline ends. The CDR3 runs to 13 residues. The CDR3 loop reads CASSFVGGGELFF. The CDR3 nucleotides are TGTGCCAGCAGTTTTGTCGGGGGTGGGGAGCTGTTTTTT. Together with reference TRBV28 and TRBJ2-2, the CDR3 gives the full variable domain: DVKVTQSSRYLVKRTGEKVFLECVQDMDHENMFWYRQDPGLGLRLIYFSYDVKMKEKGDIPEGYSVSREKKERFSLILESASTNQTSMYLCASSFVGGGELFFGEGSRLTVL.

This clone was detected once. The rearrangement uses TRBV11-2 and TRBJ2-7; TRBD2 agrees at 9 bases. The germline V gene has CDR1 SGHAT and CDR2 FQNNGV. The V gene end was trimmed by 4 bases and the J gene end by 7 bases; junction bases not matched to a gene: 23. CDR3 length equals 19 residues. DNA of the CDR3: TGTGCCAGCAGCTACCCTTATAATTGGGCTAGCGGGAAAGAGGAGGAGCAGTACTTC. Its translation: CASSYPYNWASGKEEEQYF.

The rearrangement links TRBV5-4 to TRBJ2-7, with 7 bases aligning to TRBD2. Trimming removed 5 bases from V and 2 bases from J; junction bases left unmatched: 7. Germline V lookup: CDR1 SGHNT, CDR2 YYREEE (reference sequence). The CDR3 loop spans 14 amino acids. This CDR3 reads CASSAGLAAYEQYF. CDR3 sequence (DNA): TGTGCCAGCAGTGCGGGGCTAGCGGCCTACGAGCAGTACTTC. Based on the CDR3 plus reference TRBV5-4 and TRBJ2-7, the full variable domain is ETGVTQSPTHLIKTRGQQVTLRCSSQSGHNTVSWYQQALGQGPQFIFQYYREEENGRGNFPPRFSGLQFPNYSSELNVNALELDDSALYLCASSAGLAAYEQYFGPGTRLTVT.

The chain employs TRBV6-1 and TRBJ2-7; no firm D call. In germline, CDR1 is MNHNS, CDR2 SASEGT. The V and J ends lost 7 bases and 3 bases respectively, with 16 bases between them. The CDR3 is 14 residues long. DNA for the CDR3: TGTGCCAGCACAAAAAGGACGAGGAACTACGAGCAGTACTTC. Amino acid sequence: CASTKRTRNYEQYF.

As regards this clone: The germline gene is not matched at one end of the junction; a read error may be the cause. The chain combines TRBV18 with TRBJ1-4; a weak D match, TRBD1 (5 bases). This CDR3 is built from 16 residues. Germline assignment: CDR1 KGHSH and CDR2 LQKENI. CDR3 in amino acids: CASSPVDTLTNEKLFF. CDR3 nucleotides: TGTGCCAGCTCACCAGTGGACACTCTAACTAATGAAAAGCTGTTTTTT. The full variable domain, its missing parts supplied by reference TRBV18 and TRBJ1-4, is NAGVMQNPRHLVRRRGQEARLRCSPMKGHSHVYWYRQLPEEGLKFMVYLQKENIIDESGMPKERFSAEFPKEGPSILRIQQVVRGDSAAYFCASSPVDTLTNEKLFFGSGTQLSVL.

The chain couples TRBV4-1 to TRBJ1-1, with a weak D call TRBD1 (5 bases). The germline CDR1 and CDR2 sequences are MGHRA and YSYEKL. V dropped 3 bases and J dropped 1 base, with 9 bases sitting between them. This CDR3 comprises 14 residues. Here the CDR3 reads CASSQRQGNTEAFF. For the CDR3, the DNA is TGCGCCAGCAGCCAGCGCCAGGGGAACACTGAAGCTTTCTTT.

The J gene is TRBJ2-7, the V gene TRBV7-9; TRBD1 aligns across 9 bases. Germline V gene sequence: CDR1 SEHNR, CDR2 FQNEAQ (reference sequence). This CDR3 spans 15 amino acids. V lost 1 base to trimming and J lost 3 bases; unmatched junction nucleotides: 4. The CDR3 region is CASSLVGTGHYEQYF. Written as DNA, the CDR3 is TGTGCCAGCAGCTTAGTCGGGACAGGGCACTACGAGCAGTACTTC.

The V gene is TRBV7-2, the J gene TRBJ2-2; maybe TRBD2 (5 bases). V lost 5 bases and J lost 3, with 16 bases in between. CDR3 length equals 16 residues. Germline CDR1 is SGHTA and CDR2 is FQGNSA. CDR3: CASSAREPSYTGELFF. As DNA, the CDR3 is TGTGCCAGCAGCGCCCGGGAACCATCATACACCGGGGAGCTGTTTTTT.

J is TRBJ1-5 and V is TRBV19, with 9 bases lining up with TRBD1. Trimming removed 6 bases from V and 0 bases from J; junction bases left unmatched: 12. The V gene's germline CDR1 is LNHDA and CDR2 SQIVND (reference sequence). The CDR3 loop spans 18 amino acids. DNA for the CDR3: TGTGCCAGTAGGGGCGACAGGGGGGGGATTTATAGCAATCAGCCCCAGCATTTT. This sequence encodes CASRGDRGGIYSNQPQHF.

This chain's CDR3 is CASSLSSGSRYEQYF. CDR3 DNA sequence: TGTGCCAGCAGCCTCTCTAGCGGGAGTAGGTACGAGCAGTACTTC. This sequence joins TRBV7-9 and TRBJ2-7, with TRBD2 matching over 10 bases. CDR1 and CDR2 (germline): SEHNR, FQNEAQ (reference sequence). V dropped 5 bases and J dropped 4; count of bases not matched to a gene: 8. The CDR3 length is 15 residues.

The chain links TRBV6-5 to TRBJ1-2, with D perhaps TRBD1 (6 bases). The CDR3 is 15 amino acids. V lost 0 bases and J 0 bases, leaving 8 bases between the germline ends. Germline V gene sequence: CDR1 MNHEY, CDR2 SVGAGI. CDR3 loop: CASSYSPGANYGYTF. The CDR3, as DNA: TGTGCCAGCAGTTACTCCCCAGGGGCTAACTATGGCTACACCTTC.

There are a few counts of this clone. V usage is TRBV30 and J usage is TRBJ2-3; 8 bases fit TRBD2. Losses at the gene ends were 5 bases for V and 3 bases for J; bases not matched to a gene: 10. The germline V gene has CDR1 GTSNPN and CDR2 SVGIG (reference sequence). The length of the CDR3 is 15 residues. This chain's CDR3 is CAWAIRTGGTDTQYF. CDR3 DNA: TGTGCCTGGGCTATCCGGACGGGAGGGACAGATACGCAGTATTTT.

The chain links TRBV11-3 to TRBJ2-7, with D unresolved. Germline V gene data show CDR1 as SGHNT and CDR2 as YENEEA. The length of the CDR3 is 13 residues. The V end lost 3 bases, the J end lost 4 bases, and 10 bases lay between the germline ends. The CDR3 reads CASSLKGSYEQYF. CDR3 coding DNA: TGTGCCAGCAGCTTGAAGGGATCTTACGAGCAGTACTTC.

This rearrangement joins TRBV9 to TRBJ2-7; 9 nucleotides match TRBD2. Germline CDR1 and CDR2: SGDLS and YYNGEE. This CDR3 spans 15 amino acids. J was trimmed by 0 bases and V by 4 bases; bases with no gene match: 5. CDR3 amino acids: CASSPWTSDSYEQYF. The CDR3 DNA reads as TGTGCCAGCAGCCCCTGGACTAGCGACTCCTACGAGCAGTACTTC.

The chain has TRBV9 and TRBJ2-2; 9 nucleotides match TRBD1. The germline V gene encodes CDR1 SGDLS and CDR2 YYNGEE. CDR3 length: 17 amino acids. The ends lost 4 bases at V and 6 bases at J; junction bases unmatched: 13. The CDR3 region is CASSPTLGQGLAGELFF. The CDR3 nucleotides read TGTGCCAGCAGCCCGACCCTGGGACAGGGCTTGGCCGGGGAGCTGTTTTTT. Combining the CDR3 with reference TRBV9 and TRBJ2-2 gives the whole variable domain DSGVTQTPKHLITATGQRVTLRCSPRSGDLSVYWYQQSLDQGLQFLIQYYNGEERAKGNILERFSAQQFPDLHSELNLSSLELGDSALYFCASSPTLGQGLAGELFFGEGSRLTVL.

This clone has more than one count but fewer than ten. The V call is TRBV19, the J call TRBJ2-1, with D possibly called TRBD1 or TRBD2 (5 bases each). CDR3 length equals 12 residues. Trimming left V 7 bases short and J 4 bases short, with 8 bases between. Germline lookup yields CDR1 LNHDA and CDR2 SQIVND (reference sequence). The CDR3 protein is CASTGGYNEQFF. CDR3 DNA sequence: TGTGCCAGTACTGGGGGTTACAATGAGCAGTTCTTC. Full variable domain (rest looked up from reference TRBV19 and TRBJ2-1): DGGITQSPKYLFRKEGQNVTLSCEQNLNHDAMYWYRQDPGQGLRLIYYSQIVNDFQKGDIAEGYSVSREKKESFPLTVTSAQKNPTAFYLCASTGGYNEQFFGPGTRLTVL.

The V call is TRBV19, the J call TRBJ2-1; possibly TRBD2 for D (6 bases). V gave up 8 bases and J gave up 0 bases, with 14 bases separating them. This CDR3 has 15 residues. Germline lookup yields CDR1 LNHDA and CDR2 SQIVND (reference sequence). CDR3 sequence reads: CASQLARSSYNEQFF. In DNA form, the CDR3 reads TGTGCCAGTCAACTAGCAAGGAGCTCCTACAATGAGCAGTTCTTC.

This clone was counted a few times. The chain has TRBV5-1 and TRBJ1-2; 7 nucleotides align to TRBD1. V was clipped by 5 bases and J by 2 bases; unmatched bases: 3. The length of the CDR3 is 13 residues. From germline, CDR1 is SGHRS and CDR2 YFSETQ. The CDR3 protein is CASSSTGNYGYTF. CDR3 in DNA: TGCGCCAGCAGTTCGACAGGGAACTATGGCTACACCTTC.

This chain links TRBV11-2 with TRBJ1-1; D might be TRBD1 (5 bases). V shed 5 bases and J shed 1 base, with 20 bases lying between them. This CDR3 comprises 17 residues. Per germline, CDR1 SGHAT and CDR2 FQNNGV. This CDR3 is CASSTAGFGAPNTEAFF. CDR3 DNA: TGTGCCAGCAGCACTGCTGGTTTTGGGGCCCCGAACACTGAAGCTTTCTTT.

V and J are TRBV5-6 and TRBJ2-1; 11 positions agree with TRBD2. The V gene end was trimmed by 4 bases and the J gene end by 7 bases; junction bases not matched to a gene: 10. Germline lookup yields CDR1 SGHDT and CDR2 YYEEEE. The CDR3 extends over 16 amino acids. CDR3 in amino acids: CASSTHLAGGRNEQFF. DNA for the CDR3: TGTGCCAGCAGCACTCACCTAGCGGGAGGCCGAAATGAGCAGTTCTTC.

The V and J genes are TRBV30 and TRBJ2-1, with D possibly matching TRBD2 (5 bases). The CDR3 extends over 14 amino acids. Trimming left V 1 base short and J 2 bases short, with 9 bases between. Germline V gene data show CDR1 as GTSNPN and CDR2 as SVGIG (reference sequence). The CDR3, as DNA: TGTGCCTGGAGTGCCGACGGGACCTACAATGAGCAGTTCTTC. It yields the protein CAWSADGTYNEQFF.

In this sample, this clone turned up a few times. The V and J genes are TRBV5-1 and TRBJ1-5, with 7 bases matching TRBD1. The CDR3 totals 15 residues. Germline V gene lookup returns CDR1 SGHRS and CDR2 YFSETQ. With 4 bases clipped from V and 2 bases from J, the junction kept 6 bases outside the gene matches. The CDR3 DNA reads TGCGCCAGCAGCCTGACAGGGACGGGCAATCAGCCCCAGCATTTT. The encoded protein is CASSLTGTGNQPQHF.

The chain's CDR3 is CASSQAGVRQPQHF. The DNA of the CDR3 is TGCGCCAGCAGCCAAGCCGGGGTTCGTCAGCCCCAGCATTTT. V gene TRBV4-1 combines with J gene TRBJ1-5; D is unresolved. The CDR3 totals 14 residues. The V end was cut by 1 base, the J end by 6 bases, with 10 bases between. Germline V CDR1 and CDR2: MGHRA, YSYEKL.

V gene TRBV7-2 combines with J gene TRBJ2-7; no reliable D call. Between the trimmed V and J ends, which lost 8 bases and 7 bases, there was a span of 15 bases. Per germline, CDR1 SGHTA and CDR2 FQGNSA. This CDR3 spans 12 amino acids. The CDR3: CASAGRSSEQYF. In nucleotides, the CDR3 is TGTGCCAGCGCCGGTAGGAGTTCTGAGCAGTACTTC. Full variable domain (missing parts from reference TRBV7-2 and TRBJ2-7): GAGVSQSPSNKVTEKGKDVELRCDPISGHTALYWYRQSLGQGLEFLIYFQGNSAPDKSGLPSDRFSAERTGGSVSTLTIQRTQQEDSAVYLCASAGRSSEQYFGPGTRLTVT.

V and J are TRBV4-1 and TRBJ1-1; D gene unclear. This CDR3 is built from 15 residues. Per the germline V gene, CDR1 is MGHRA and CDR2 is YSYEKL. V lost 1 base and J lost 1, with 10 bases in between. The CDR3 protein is CASSQVPGTNTEAFF. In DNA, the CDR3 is TGCGCCAGCAGCCAAGTTCCAGGCACGAACACTGAAGCTTTCTTT.